The sequence of this TCR beta chain was determined in a study of blood T cell repertoires in COVID-19. Study in general: Acute and convalescent COVID-19 samples came from the United States, Italy and Spain.

The junction had 6 bases not matched to a gene; V was cut back by 1 base and J by 2 bases. CDR3 length: 16 amino acids. Germline CDR1 is SGHAT and CDR2 is FQNNGV. Study processing details: For nucleated cells, counts were estimated from reference gene primer amplification. Profiled with immunoSEQ multiplex PCR; TCRdb holds only in-frame clones, not every one. V, J and clone size are taken as reported in that table, and D and trimming were inferred from the DNA itself. This table has around 300,000 clones, about nine tenths appearing once. The chain combines TRBV11-2 with TRBJ2-3; 7 nucleotides line up with TRBD2. The sequencing sample was made of peripheral blood. This clonotype was obtained from a man younger than 35 with active or convalescent COVID-19. CDR3 loop: CASSLGPSGYTDTQYF. CDR3 sequence (DNA): TGTGCCAGCAGCTTAGGGCCTAGCGGCTACACAGATACGCAGTATTTT.